This T cell receptor (beta chain) was found in a study of Graves' ophthalmopathy and Graves' hyperthyroidism. This clonotype was counted many times. Ophthalmopathy donors showed moderate-to-severe activity, CAS ≥3, NOSPECS ≥4 and a duration under 3 months. RNA transcripts were the source from which TCR beta CDR3 regions were amplified. Amplification began with first-round RT-PCR using HTBI primers, then second-round multiplex PCR was performed. TCRdb redid the calling of the multiplex PCR reads with MiXCR, one entry per CDR3 protein. The data show roughly 160,000 distinct CDR3 sequences, with 35% to 45% seen just once and approximately 8.9% held by the top ten. After removal of 6 bases from V and 6 bases from J, the junction contained 10 bases not matched to a gene. This CDR3 has 14 amino acids. CDR1 and CDR2 from the germline V gene are KGHSH and LQKENI.

Sequenced material: peripheral blood. The genes are TRBV18 and TRBJ2-7, with 8 bases fitting TRBD1. The origin of this receptor is a man aged 25-45 years with Graves' ophthalmopathy. DNA of the CDR3: TGTGCCAGCTCGCCCGGGACAGGAAGCCGCGAGCAGTACTTC. Translating gives CASSPGTGSREQYF.